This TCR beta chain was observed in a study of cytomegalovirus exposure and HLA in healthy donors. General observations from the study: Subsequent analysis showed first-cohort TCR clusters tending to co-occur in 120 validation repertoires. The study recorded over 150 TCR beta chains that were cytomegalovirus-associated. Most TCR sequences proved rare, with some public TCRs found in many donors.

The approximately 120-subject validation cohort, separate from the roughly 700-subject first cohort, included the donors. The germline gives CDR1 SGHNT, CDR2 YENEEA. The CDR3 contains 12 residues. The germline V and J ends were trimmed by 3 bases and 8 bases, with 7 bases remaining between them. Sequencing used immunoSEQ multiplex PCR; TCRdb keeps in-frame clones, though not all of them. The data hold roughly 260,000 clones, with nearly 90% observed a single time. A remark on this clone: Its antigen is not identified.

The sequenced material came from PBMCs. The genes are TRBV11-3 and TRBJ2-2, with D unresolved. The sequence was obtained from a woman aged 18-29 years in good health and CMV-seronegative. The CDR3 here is CASSLRLGELFF. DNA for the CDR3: TGTGCCAGCAGCTTGAGGCTAGGGGAGCTGTTTTTT.